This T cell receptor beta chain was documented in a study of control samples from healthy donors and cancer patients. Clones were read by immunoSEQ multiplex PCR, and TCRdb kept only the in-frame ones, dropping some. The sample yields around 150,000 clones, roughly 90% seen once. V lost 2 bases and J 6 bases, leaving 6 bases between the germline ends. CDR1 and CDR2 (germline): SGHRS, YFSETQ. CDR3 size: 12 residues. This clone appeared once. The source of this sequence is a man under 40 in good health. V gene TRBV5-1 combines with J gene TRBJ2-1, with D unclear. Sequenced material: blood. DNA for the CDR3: TGCGCCAGCAGCTTACAGCGCAATGAGCAGTTCTTC. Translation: CASSLQRNEQFF.